These 17 T cell receptor beta chains were all obtained from the same sample, sequenced in a study of T cell responses to AZD1222 COVID-19 vaccine. Sequenced by immunoSEQ multiplex PCR; TCRdb stores in-frame clones only, minus some. Among over 85,000 clones listed, 90% were seen once. Specimen: peripheral blood, collected on day 0 of AZD1222 vaccination. Every receptor here comes from an adult in good health.

The rearrangement uses TRBV24-1 and TRBJ1-5, with 12 bases matching TRBD1. J was trimmed by 3 bases and V by 5 bases; bases with no gene match: 4. CDR1 and CDR2 from the germline V gene are KGHDR and SFDVKD. The CDR3 sequence is 16 residues long. Written as DNA, the CDR3 is TGTGCCACCAGTGCCCGGGGACAGGGGGCCAATCAGCCCCAGCATTTT. Its translation: CATSARGQGANQPQHF.

The J gene is TRBJ1-6, the V gene TRBV7-9; D may be TRBD1 (5 bases). V dropped 5 bases and J dropped 7 bases, with 15 bases sitting between them. The CDR3 runs to 15 residues. Looked up from germline, CDR1 is SEHNR and CDR2 is FQNEAQ (reference sequence). This CDR3 reads CASSLIRGGNSPLHF. The CDR3 nucleotides are TGTGCCAGCAGCCTCATTCGGGGGGGGAATTCACCCCTCCACTTT.

The gene calls are TRBV6-5 and TRBJ2-1; D perhaps matches TRBD2 (6 bases). Between the trimmed V and J ends, which lost 6 bases and 7 bases, there was a span of 19 bases. The CDR3 is made up of 15 amino acids. Germline V gene lookup returns CDR1 MNHEY and CDR2 SVGAGI. CDR3: CASRSTSGVVNEQFF. CDR3 coding DNA: TGTGCCAGCAGATCCACTTCGGGGGTAGTAAATGAGCAGTTCTTC.

The chain uses TRBV18 and TRBJ2-5, with 8 positions matching TRBD1. Trimming took 3 bases from V and 1 from J; bases not matched to a gene: 1. Germline V gene sequence: CDR1 KGHSH, CDR2 LQKENI. This CDR3 has 14 amino acids. The CDR3 DNA reads TGTGCCAGCTCACCGGACAGGGTCCAAGAGACCCAGTACTTC. Translation: CASSPDRVQETQYF.

This chain connects TRBV12-2 to TRBJ1-3. TRBV12-2 is assigned pseudogene status. This CDR3 contains 20 residues. In DNA, the CDR3 is TGTGCAAGTCGCCCAAGGCAGAGTGGGGGGACGAAACACTCTGGAAACACCATATATTTT. It specifies CASRPRQSGGTKHSGNTIYF.

This clone has a single count. CDR3 protein: CSAVYNYGYTF. The DNA for the CDR3 is TGCAGTGCTGTATATAACTATGGCTACACCTTC. The rearrangement uses TRBV20-1 and TRBJ1-2; no definite D call. The CDR3 contains 11 residues. The ends were cut back, 5 bases at V and 1 base at J, with 5 bases in the middle. Germline CDR1 reads DFQATT; CDR2 reads SNEGSKA (reference sequence).

The chain couples TRBV3-1 (or the pseudogene TRBV3-2) to TRBJ1-3, with D uncertain. V was cut by 3 bases and J by 0 bases, with 6 bases left in between. Germline V gene sequence: CDR1 LGHDT, CDR2 YNNKEL (reference sequence). CDR3 length: 14 residues. The CDR3, as DNA: TGTGCCAGCAGCCATGTGGTCTCTGGAAACACCATATATTTT. It codes for CASSHVVSGNTIYF.

This clone has a single count. This chain joins TRBV11-2 and TRBJ1-1; TRBD1 is a possible D gene (5 bases). Germline V gene sequence: CDR1 SGHAT, CDR2 FQNNGV. The CDR3 is 15 residues long. Trimming left V 2 bases short and J 5 bases short, with 15 bases between. In DNA form, the CDR3 reads TGTGCCAGCAGCTTAATGGGGGTGGCTGGGACTGAAGCTTTCTTT. Protein product: CASSLMGVAGTEAFF.

V gene TRBV2 combines with J gene TRBJ2-3; 9 nucleotides match TRBD1. Trimming at V came to 10 bases and at J to 2 bases, leaving 7 bases not matched to a gene. This CDR3 contains 14 residues. Germline V gene lookup returns CDR1 SNHLY and CDR2 FYNNEI. The CDR3 here is CAIPGQGLTDTQYF. For the CDR3, the DNA is TGTGCCATTCCGGGACAGGGTCTCACAGATACGCAGTATTTT.

The chain carries TRBV4-3 and TRBJ1-5; TRBD1 is a possible D gene (6 bases). The CDR3 totals 16 residues. Trimming took off 0 bases at V and 0 bases at J, with 9 bases between the two ends. Germline-derived CDR1 and CDR2 are LGHNA and YSLEER. This CDR3 is CASSQDRGASNQPQHF. CDR3 bases: TGCGCCAGCAGCCAAGATCGGGGGGCTAGCAATCAGCCCCAGCATTTT.

The chain uses TRBV9 and TRBJ2-3; D gene ambiguous. The V end lost 2 bases, the J end lost 0 bases, and 13 bases lay between the germline ends. CDR1 and CDR2 (germline): SGDLS, YYNGEE. The CDR3 is 16 amino acids. CDR3 region: CASSVLYGSSTDTQYF. The CDR3 DNA sequence: TGTGCCAGCAGCGTCCTATACGGATCAAGCACAGATACGCAGTATTTT.

This clone was detected only once. The chain employs TRBV27 and TRBJ2-5; 8 nucleotides match TRBD2. The CDR3 totals 15 residues. Trimming took 4 bases from V and 5 from J; bases not matched to a gene: 9. The germline CDR1 and CDR2 sequences are MNHEY and SMNVEV (reference sequence). This CDR3 reads CASSSKSGGRETQYF. In DNA form, the CDR3 reads TGTGCCAGCAGTTCGAAAAGCGGGGGCAGGGAGACCCAGTACTTC.

This chain uses TRBV6-2 or TRBV6-3 with TRBJ2-1; TRBD2 agrees at 13 bases. The germline CDR1 and CDR2 sequences are MNHEY and SVGEGT. With V trimmed by 6 bases and J by 6 bases, 5 bases remained unmatched. The CDR3 covers 15 residues. In DNA, the CDR3 is TGTGCCAGCAGACCTACTAGCGGGGGGGTCAATGAGCAGTTCTTC. This sequence encodes CASRPTSGGVNEQFF.

The chain recombines TRBV12-3 or TRBV12-4 with TRBJ1-2; D is possibly TRBD1 (5 bases). Trimming left V 5 bases short and J 8 bases short, with 15 bases between. This CDR3 is built from 13 residues. The CDR3 loop is CASSGPRGWGYTF. The DNA of the CDR3 is TGTGCCAGCAGTGGCCCCCGGGGGTGGGGCTACACCTTC.

V is TRBV5-6 and J is TRBJ1-1; TRBD1 matches 8 bases. Losses at the gene ends were 2 bases for V and 6 bases for J; bases not matched to a gene: 3. The CDR3 covers 13 residues. The germline V gene has CDR1 SGHDT and CDR2 YYEEEE. The DNA of the CDR3 is TGTGCCAGCAGCTTATCAGGGGGCTCTGAAGCTTTCTTT. Translating it yields CASSLSGGSEAFF.

The chain joins TRBV29-1 to TRBJ2-5; D is possibly TRBD2 (6 bases). Per the germline V gene, CDR1 is SQVTM and CDR2 is ANQGSEA. The CDR3 covers 12 residues. Trimming took off 4 bases at V and 4 bases at J, with 10 bases between the two ends. Here the CDR3 DNA reads TGCAGCGTTGGGGTCGGGGGAGAGACCCAGTACTTC. Translated, it gives CSVGVGGETQYF.

This sequence joins TRBV5-1 and TRBJ2-1, with 14 bases matching TRBD2. V was pared by 4 bases and J by 10 bases, with 16 bases of the junction left unmatched. Germline values: CDR1 SGHRS, CDR2 YFSETQ. The CDR3 sequence is 18 residues long. This chain's CDR3 is CASSPMTTSGGAGGEQFF. The CDR3 nucleotides read TGCGCCAGCAGCCCCATGACGACTAGCGGGGGGGCCGGAGGGGAGCAGTTCTTC.